This TCR beta chain was documented in a study of blood T cell repertoires in COVID-19. Study-level background: Acute-phase and convalescent COVID-19 samples originated in the United States, Italy and Spain. T cells, B-cell-depleted T cells, or PBMCs provided the cDNA or gDNA that served as material.

Trimming took off 0 bases at V and 10 bases at J, with 19 bases between the two ends. The CDR3 loop spans 16 amino acids. Germline V CDR1 and CDR2: MNHEY, SMNVEV (reference sequence). In the source study's methods: By means of reference gene primer amplification, nucleated cell counts were estimated. The protocol was immunoSEQ multiplex PCR, while the TCRdb copy is restricted to in-frame clones and leaves out a portion. V, J and clone size reflect that table, while D and trimming were determined from the DNA. This sample has about 120,000 clones, with approximately 87% found just once. This TCR came from a man in his 70s who had recovered from COVID-19. The chain links TRBV27 to TRBJ2-1; maybe TRBD2 (6 bases). Specimen: peripheral blood. The CDR3 loop is CASSLSAGTGAKEQFF. In DNA form, the CDR3 reads TGTGCCAGCAGTTTATCCGCCGGGACTGGGGCAAAGGAGCAGTTCTTC.